The 17 T cell receptor beta chains below come from one sample, sequenced in a study of T cell repertoires in cytomegalovirus infection. One entry per CDR3 protein, called by TCRdb with MiXCR from the reads. The sample records roughly 500,000 distinct CDR3 sequences, around 35% being singletons. These receptors are not linked to any known antigen. Sequenced material: cultured PBMCs, taken from culture after CMV antigen stimulation. The source of these receptors is a human donor in good health (CMV status not recorded). Some clones in this sample may be carry-over from other donors' samples.

The chain couples TRBV5-5 to TRBJ1-5, with 7 nucleotides matching TRBD1. V lost 6 bases to trimming and J lost 5 bases; unmatched junction nucleotides: 8. CDR1 and CDR2 (germline): SGHKS, YYEKEE (reference sequence). This CDR3 is 14 amino acids long. CDR3 DNA sequence: TGTGCCAGCACCCGGGCAGGGGGAGATCAGCCCCAGCATTTT. As protein: CASTRAGGDQPQHF. The entire variable domain, with the rest obtained from reference TRBV5-5 and TRBJ1-5, is as follows: DAGVTQSPTHLIKTRGQQVTLRCSPISGHKSVSWYQQVLGQGPQFIFQYYEKEERGRGNFPDRFSARQFPNYSSELNVNALLLGDSALYLCASTRAGGDQPQHFGDGTRLSIL.

This clonotype was observed a single time. The chain couples TRBV30 to TRBJ1-2; 9 bases fit TRBD1. The CDR3 contains 14 residues. Looked up from germline, CDR1 is GTSNPN and CDR2 is SVGIG (reference sequence). The ends lost 6 bases at V and 5 bases at J; junction bases unmatched: 10. In DNA form, the CDR3 reads TGTGCCTGTGGAAAGGACAGGGGACAGTATGGCTACACCTTC. Protein product: CACGKDRGQYGYTF.

This clonotype occurred a few times. The chain links TRBV7-2 to TRBJ2-3; D may be TRBD2 (6 bases). Per the germline V gene, CDR1 is SGHTA and CDR2 is FQGNSA. The CDR3 extends over 15 amino acids. Trimming left V 1 base short and J 4 bases short, with 12 bases between. The CDR3 DNA reads as TGTGCCAGCAGCTTAGGAGGCGGGGCGGCAGATACGCAGTATTTT. Translated, it gives CASSLGGGAADTQYF.

V and J are TRBV7-2 and TRBJ1-2; D is perhaps TRBD1 (5 bases). The CDR3 is 16 amino acids. The germline V gene has CDR1 SGHTA and CDR2 FQGNSA. V was pared by 4 bases and J by 5 bases, with 20 bases between. This CDR3 is CASSSTTGENLYGYTF. The CDR3 nucleotides are TGTGCCAGCAGCTCCACCACAGGAGAGAATTTGTATGGCTACACCTTC.

The chain links TRBV19 to TRBJ2-1; TRBD2 agrees at 12 bases. The trim removed 3 bases at V and 8 bases at J, leaving 11 bases unmatched. CDR1 and CDR2 from the germline V gene are LNHDA and SQIVND (reference sequence). This CDR3 comprises 17 residues. The CDR3 here is CASSMGLAGGPRDEQFF. The CDR3 nucleotides are TGTGCCAGTAGTATGGGGCTAGCGGGAGGGCCGAGGGATGAGCAGTTCTTC. Full variable domain (rest looked up from reference TRBV19 and TRBJ2-1): DGGITQSPKYLFRKEGQNVTLSCEQNLNHDAMYWYRQDPGQGLRLIYYSQIVNDFQKGDIAEGYSVSREKKESFPLTVTSAQKNPTAFYLCASSMGLAGGPRDEQFFGPGTRLTVL.

This clonotype was recorded only once. This chain links TRBV19 with TRBJ2-1, with 8 bases matching TRBD2. Losses at the gene ends were 3 bases for V and 4 bases for J; bases not matched to a gene: 5. Germline V gene lookup returns CDR1 LNHDA and CDR2 SQIVND (reference sequence). The CDR3 consists of 15 residues. The DNA of the CDR3 is TGTGCCAGTAGTATGCAAGCGGGAGAGTACAATGAGCAGTTCTTC. The encoded protein is CASSMQAGEYNEQFF.

V and J are TRBV7-9 and TRBJ1-5; TRBD1 is a possible D gene (5 bases). Between the trimmed V and J ends, which lost 5 bases and 3 bases, there was a span of 14 bases. Germline assignment: CDR1 SEHNR and CDR2 FQNEAQ (reference sequence). The CDR3 is made up of 15 amino acids. The DNA of the CDR3 is TGTGCCAGCAGCCCCATCGACAGCGACAATCAGCCCCAGCATTTT. This gives the protein CASSPIDSDNQPQHF. The variable domain in full, with the rest retrieved from reference TRBV7-9 and TRBJ1-5, is DTGVSQNPRHKITKRGQNVTFRCDPISEHNRLYWYRQTLGQGPEFLTYFQNEAQLEKSRLLSDRFSAERPKGSFSTLEIQRTEQGDSAMYLCASSPIDSDNQPQHFGDGTRLSIL.

The rearrangement links TRBV7-2 to TRBJ2-7; no clear D gene. Germline CDR1 SGHTA, CDR2 FQGNSA. The CDR3 is 14 residues long. With 3 bases removed from V and 2 bases from J, the gap between germline ends came to 11 bases. DNA of the CDR3: TGTGCCAGCAGCTTGGCCGCCGCAGCCTACGAGCAGTACGTC. This sequence encodes CASSLAAAAYEQYV.

This clonotype turned up a few times. The chain carries TRBV7-2 and TRBJ2-3; 14 nucleotides align to TRBD2. CDR3 length equals 17 residues. Germline CDR1 and CDR2: SGHTA and FQGNSA. The ends lost 4 bases at V and 6 bases at J; junction bases unmatched: 9. This CDR3 reads CASSSLVGTSGSDTQYF. CDR3 coding DNA: TGTGCCAGCAGCTCCTTGGTAGGGACTAGCGGGAGCGATACGCAGTATTTT.

There are a few counts of this clonotype. The chain joins TRBV12-3 or TRBV12-4 to TRBJ2-5; D gene unclear. V lost 6 bases, J lost 2 bases, and 16 bases lay in between. This CDR3 is 15 amino acids long. CDR3 residues: CASRPRGSKQETQYF. As DNA, the CDR3 is TGTGCCAGCAGGCCCCGTGGTAGCAAACAAGAGACCCAGTACTTC.

The chain is built from TRBV12-3 or TRBV12-4 and TRBJ1-2; 8 bases agree with TRBD1. The V segment lost 6 bases and the J segment 8 bases; nucleotides outside the gene matches: 11. This CDR3 spans 14 amino acids. CDR3 region: CASSSQGAPEGYTF. CDR3 coding DNA: TGTGCCAGCAGCTCGCAGGGGGCCCCTGAAGGCTACACCTTC.

The chain links TRBV20-1 to TRBJ1-2; 9 bases agree with TRBD1. This CDR3 is 13 amino acids long. The V gene end was trimmed by 0 bases and the J gene end by 12 bases; junction bases not matched to a gene: 8. CDR1 is DFQATT and CDR2 is SNEGSKA in the germline V gene (reference sequence). The CDR3: CSARDSGQGLNTF. CDR3 bases: TGCAGTGCTAGAGATTCGGGACAGGGTCTAAACACCTTC.

The chain uses TRBV10-3 and TRBJ1-2, with 8 bases aligning to TRBD1. This CDR3 is 14 amino acids long. V dropped 5 bases and J dropped 4; count of bases not matched to a gene: 6. Germline loops: CDR1 ENHRY, CDR2 SYGVKD. The CDR3, as DNA: TGTGCCATCAGTCTCGGGACAGGCTTCTATGGCTACACCTTC. This codes for CAISLGTGFYGYTF.

This clonotype came up a few times. The rearrangement links TRBV6-1 to TRBJ1-6; no clear D. The V and J ends lost 6 bases and 14 bases respectively, with 17 bases between them. Germline CDR1 and CDR2: MNHNS and SASEGT. There are 13 residues in the CDR3. The CDR3 region is CASRDGARQSLHF. Written as DNA, the CDR3 is TGTGCCAGCAGAGACGGTGCGCGGCAGTCCCTCCACTTT.

The V gene is TRBV19, the J gene TRBJ1-5; no definite D call. The V and J ends lost 0 bases and 3 bases respectively, with 0 bases between them. CDR3 length: 12 residues. Germline lookup yields CDR1 LNHDA and CDR2 SQIVND (reference sequence). The CDR3 reads CASSIDNQPQHF. CDR3 sequence (DNA): TGTGCCAGTAGTATAGACAATCAGCCCCAGCATTTT.

This clonotype was counted only a few times. J is TRBJ2-1 and V is TRBV15; D is perhaps TRBD2 (6 bases). Trimming stripped 1 base from V and 9 bases from J, with 13 bases between. CDR1 and CDR2 (germline): LNHNV, YYDKDF (reference sequence). The CDR3 sequence is 14 residues long. The CDR3, as DNA: TGTGCCACCAGCAGAGCAGGGCGGGGTGGTGAGCAGTTCTTC. Protein: CATSRAGRGGEQFF.

V gene TRBV7-9 combines with J gene TRBJ2-7; D remains ambiguous. V was clipped by 2 bases and J by 0 bases, with 14 bases between them. The CDR3 spans 16 residues. Germline V gene lookup returns CDR1 SEHNR and CDR2 FQNEAQ (reference sequence). The DNA of the CDR3 is TGTGCCAGCAGCTTATACACAGCGAAGAGCTCCTACGAGCAGTACGTC. Its protein product is CASSLYTAKSSYEQYV.